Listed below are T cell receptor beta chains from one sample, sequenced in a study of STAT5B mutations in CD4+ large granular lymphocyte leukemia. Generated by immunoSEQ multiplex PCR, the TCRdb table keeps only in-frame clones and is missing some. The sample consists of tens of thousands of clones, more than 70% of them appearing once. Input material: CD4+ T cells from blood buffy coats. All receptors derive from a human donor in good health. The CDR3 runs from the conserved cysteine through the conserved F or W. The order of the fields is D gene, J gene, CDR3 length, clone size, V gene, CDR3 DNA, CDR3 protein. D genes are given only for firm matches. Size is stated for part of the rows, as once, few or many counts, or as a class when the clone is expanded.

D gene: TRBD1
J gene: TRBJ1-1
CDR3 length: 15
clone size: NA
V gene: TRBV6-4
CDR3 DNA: TGTGCCAGCAGTGATTCCTTTACAGGGGGCACTGAAGCTTTCTTT
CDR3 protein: CASSDSFTGGTEAFF

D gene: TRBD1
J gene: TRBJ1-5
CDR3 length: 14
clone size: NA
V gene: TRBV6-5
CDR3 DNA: TGTGCCAGCAGCCTAGGACAGGGAGGGCAGCCCCAGCATTTT
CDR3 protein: CASSLGQGGQPQHF

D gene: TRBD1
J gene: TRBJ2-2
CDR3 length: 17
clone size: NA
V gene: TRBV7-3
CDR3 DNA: TGTGCCAGCAGCTCCTACGGACAGGGGGCGAGGACCGGGGAGCTGTTTTTT
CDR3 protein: CASSSYGQGARTGELFF

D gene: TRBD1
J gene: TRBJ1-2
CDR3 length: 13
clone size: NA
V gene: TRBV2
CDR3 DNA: TGTGCCAGCAGCGGGACAGGGGGACGAGGCTACACCTTC
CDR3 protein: CASSGTGGRGYTF

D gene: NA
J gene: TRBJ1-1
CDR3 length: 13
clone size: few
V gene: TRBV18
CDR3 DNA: TGTGCCAGCTCATCGGGACTGGCCACTGAAGCTTTCTTT
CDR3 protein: CASSSGLATEAFF

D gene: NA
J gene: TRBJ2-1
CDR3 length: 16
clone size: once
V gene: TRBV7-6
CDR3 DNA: TGTGCCAGCAGCCCCGAGGGCTGGGCCCCAAGGAATGAGCAGTTCTTC
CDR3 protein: CASSPEGWAPRNEQFF

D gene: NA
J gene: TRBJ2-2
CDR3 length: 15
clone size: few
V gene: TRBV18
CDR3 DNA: TGTGCCAGCTCACCACCGTCGACAGCCACCGGGGAGCTGTTTTTT
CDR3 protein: CASSPPSTATGELFF

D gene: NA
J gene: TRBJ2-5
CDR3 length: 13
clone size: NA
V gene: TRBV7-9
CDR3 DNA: TGTGCCAGCACCCTACCGGGAACGGAGACCCAGTACTTC
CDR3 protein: CASTLPGTETQYF

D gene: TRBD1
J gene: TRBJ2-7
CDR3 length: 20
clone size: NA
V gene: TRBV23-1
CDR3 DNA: TGCGCCAGCAGTCTCACTTCAAAGGGACAGGGGGCTCCGGGATCCTACGAGCAGTACTTC
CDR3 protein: CASSLTSKGQGAPGSYEQYF

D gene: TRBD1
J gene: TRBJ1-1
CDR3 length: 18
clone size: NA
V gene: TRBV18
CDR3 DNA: TGTGCCAGCTCACCACCGAATCAGTTGGGGACAGGTTACACTGAAGCTTTCTTT
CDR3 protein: CASSPPNQLGTGYTEAFF

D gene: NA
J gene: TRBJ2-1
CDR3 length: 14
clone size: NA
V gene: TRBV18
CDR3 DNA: TGTGCCAGCTCACCCCCCTCCAGTTACAATGAGCAGTTCTTC
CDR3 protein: CASSPPSSYNEQFF

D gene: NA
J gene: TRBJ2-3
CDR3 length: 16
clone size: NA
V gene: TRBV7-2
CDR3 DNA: TGTGCCAGCAGCTTAGGGGGGGGCGGGACTATAGATACGCAGTATTTT
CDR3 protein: CASSLGGGGTIDTQYF

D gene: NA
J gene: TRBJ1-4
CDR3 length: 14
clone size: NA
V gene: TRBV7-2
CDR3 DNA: TGTGCCAGCAGCTTAGCGTCAGGGAATGAAAAACTGTTTTTT
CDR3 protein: CASSLASGNEKLFF

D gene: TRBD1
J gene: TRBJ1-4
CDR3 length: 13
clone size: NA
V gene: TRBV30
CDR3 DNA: TGTGCCTGGGCCGACAGGGCGGGTGAAAAACTGTTTTTT
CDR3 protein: CAWADRAGEKLFF

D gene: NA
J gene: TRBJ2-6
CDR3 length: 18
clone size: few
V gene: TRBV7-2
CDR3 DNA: TGTGCCAGCAGCTTTCGGAGTGGGAGAAGTTCGGGGGCCAACGTCCTGACTTTC
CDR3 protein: CASSFRSGRSSGANVLTF